This T cell receptor beta chain came from a study of early T cells in non-severe SARS-CoV-2 infection. Unique molecular identifiers (one per individual cDNA molecule) were attached. TCRdb redid the calling of the 5' RACE reads with MiXCR, one entry per CDR3 protein. Of roughly 62,000 distinct CDR3 sequences listed, under 10% are singletons. There are 15 residues in the CDR3. V dropped 7 bases and J dropped 6; count of bases not matched to a gene: 11. Germline V gene sequence: CDR1 SGDLS, CDR2 YYNGEE. This clonotype has only a few counts. The chain is built from TRBV9 and TRBJ2-2; TRBD2 matches at 8 bases. The specimen was whole blood. This receptor was identified in an adult who was a healthcare worker with PCR-confirmed SARS-CoV-2 infection or an uninfected control (not recorded which). The CDR3, as DNA: TGTGCCAGCGGGAGCGGGAGTACGGTGTCCGGGGAGCTGTTTTTT. Its translation is CASGSGSTVSGELFF.